The 25 T cell receptor beta chains below were found in one sample sequenced in a study of blood T cell repertoires in COVID-19. This table comes from immunoSEQ multiplex PCR, and its TCRdb copy is limited to in-frame clones, with some not included. The repertoire has 300,000 to 400,000 clones, more than 70% of them found once; the top ten carry just under 7.5%. Material for sequencing was peripheral blood. Source of these receptors: a woman aged 65 to 85 with COVID-19, enrolled during active disease.

This chain joins TRBV6-2 or TRBV6-3 and TRBJ1-5; possible D gene TRBD1, 5 bases. CDR1 is MNHEY and CDR2 is SVGEGT in the germline V gene. This CDR3 contains 14 residues. Deletions cut 4 bases from V and 5 bases from J, with 12 bases between. This CDR3 is CASSSQGRDQPQHF. The CDR3, as DNA: TGTGCCAGCAGTTCCCAGGGAAGGGATCAGCCCCAGCATTTT.

The gene calls are TRBV28 and TRBJ1-2; perhaps TRBD1 as D (6 bases). The germline V gene has CDR1 MDHEN and CDR2 SYDVKM. Trimming shortened V by 7 bases and J by 0 bases, and 27 bases separated the two germline ends. This CDR3 spans 19 amino acids. CDR3 sequence reads: CASTPNRVLMLRTNYGYTF. DNA of the CDR3: TGTGCCAGCACCCCGAACAGGGTTTTGATGTTAAGGACTAACTATGGCTACACCTTC.

The chain links TRBV30 to TRBJ1-2; the D gene is possibly TRBD1 (5 bases). The CDR3 loop spans 13 amino acids. V lost 0 bases and J 7 bases, leaving 12 bases between the germline ends. Germline V gene sequence: CDR1 GTSNPN, CDR2 SVGIG (reference sequence). CDR3 sequence: CAWSVTGGSGYTF. CDR3 DNA sequence: TGTGCCTGGAGTGTAACGGGGGGAAGTGGCTACACCTTC.

This clone turned up a few times. V is TRBV4-2 and J is TRBJ1-4; D call uncertain. Per the germline V gene, CDR1 is LGHNA and CDR2 is YNFKEQ. The V end lost 0 bases, the J end lost 5 bases, and 13 bases lay between the germline ends. This CDR3 comprises 16 residues. The CDR3: CASSQDGEGENEKLFF. The DNA of the CDR3 is TGTGCCAGCAGCCAAGACGGTGAGGGAGAGAATGAAAAACTGTTTTTT.

The chain has TRBV19 and TRBJ1-1, with 8 bases fitting TRBD1. V lost 5 bases and J lost 5; bases outside the gene matches: 10. In germline, CDR1 is LNHDA, CDR2 SQIVND (reference sequence). There are 15 residues in the CDR3. CDR3 protein: CASSPPGQGRTEAFF. CDR3 nucleotides: TGTGCCAGTAGTCCTCCCGGACAGGGCCGAACTGAAGCTTTCTTT.

The chain links TRBV5-6 to TRBJ1-1; D is unclear. The ends were cut back, 0 bases at V and 4 bases at J, with 7 bases in the middle. This CDR3 is built from 13 residues. Germline-derived CDR1 and CDR2 are SGHDT and YYEEEE. CDR3 amino acids: CASSLGHSTEAFF. CDR3 coding DNA: TGTGCCAGCAGCTTGGGACATTCCACTGAAGCTTTCTTT. The whole variable domain, remainder taken from reference TRBV5-6 and TRBJ1-1, is DAGVTQSPTHLIKTRGQQVTLRCSPKSGHDTVSWYQQALGQGPQFIFQYYEEEERQRGNFPDRFSGHQFPNYSSELNVNALLLGDSALYLCASSLGHSTEAFFGQGTRLTVV.

This CDR3 reads CASQRGHTNTGELFF. The CDR3 nucleotides read TGTGCCAGCCAACGGGGACACACAAACACCGGGGAGCTGTTTTTT. The V call is TRBV11-2, the J call TRBJ2-2; tentative D call: TRBD1 (6 bases). This CDR3 region has 15 residues. CDR1 is SGHAT and CDR2 is FQNNGV in the germline V gene. V gave up 8 bases and J gave up 2 bases, with 15 bases separating them.

The CDR3 spells CASSLGDSTYEQYF. The DNA for the CDR3 is TGTGCCAGCAGCTTAGGGGACAGTACCTACGAGCAGTACTTC. This chain uses TRBV7-6 with TRBJ2-7, with 7 bases fitting TRBD1. The CDR3 covers 14 residues. Germline V gene sequence: CDR1 SGHVS, CDR2 FNYEAQ. V shed 1 base, J shed 2 bases, and the junction held 2 bases outside the gene matches.

The chain combines TRBV24-1 with TRBJ2-7, with a possible D match to TRBD1 (5 bases). V lost 6 bases and J 1 base, leaving 18 bases between the germline ends. Germline V gene sequence: CDR1 KGHDR, CDR2 SFDVKD. The CDR3 runs 16 residues. The CDR3 DNA sequence: TGTGCCACCAGTTCCGTCGGACAAGAGAGATCCTACGAGCAGTACTTC. Translated: CATSSVGQERSYEQYF.

The rearrangement uses TRBV5-4 and TRBJ1-2, with 9 bases lining up with TRBD1. Germline V lookup: CDR1 SGHNT, CDR2 YYREEE (reference sequence). This CDR3 has 17 amino acids. Trimming took 4 bases from V and 5 from J; bases not matched to a gene: 15. The DNA of the CDR3 is TGTGCCAGCAGCGTCCGGCACCGGACAGGGGTGAGGTATGGCTACACCTTC. Translation gives CASSVRHRTGVRYGYTF.

In this sample, this clone turned up a few times. The chain joins TRBV9 to TRBJ1-5; 9 bases map to TRBD1. CDR1 and CDR2 (germline): SGDLS, YYNGEE. The V and J ends lost 4 bases and 7 bases, in that order; junction bases with no gene match: 12. There are 16 residues in the CDR3. The CDR3 here is CASSPGGGTGQQPQHF. CDR3 nucleotide sequence: TGTGCCAGCAGCCCCGGGGGAGGGACAGGGCAACAGCCCCAGCATTTT. Complete variable domain (other parts from reference TRBV9 and TRBJ1-5): DSGVTQTPKHLITATGQRVTLRCSPRSGDLSVYWYQQSLDQGLQFLIQYYNGEERAKGNILERFSAQQFPDLHSELNLSSLELGDSALYFCASSPGGGTGQQPQHFGDGTRLSIL.

The chain couples TRBV7-9 to TRBJ2-7; D not resolved. The CDR3 contains 12 residues. V lost 2 bases, J lost 4 bases, and 6 bases lay in between. Germline CDR1 is SEHNR and CDR2 is FQNEAQ (reference sequence). CDR3 sequence (DNA): TGTGCCAGCAGCTTACAGGTTTACGAGCAGTACTTC. This translates into CASSLQVYEQYF.

This rearrangement joins TRBV5-1 to TRBJ1-1, with D unclear. Germline-derived CDR1 and CDR2 are SGHRS and YFSETQ. The CDR3 covers 14 residues. Trimming shortened V by 0 bases and J by 5 bases, and 11 bases separated the two germline ends. The DNA of the CDR3 is TGCGCCAGCAGCTTGGTCGCGGGTGGAACTGAAGCTTTCTTT. Translating gives CASSLVAGGTEAFF.

The rearrangement uses TRBV18 and TRBJ1-4, with TRBD1 identical over 8 bases. The CDR3 length is 15 residues. J lost 8 bases, V lost 3 bases, and 8 bases had no gene match. The germline CDR1 and CDR2 sequences are KGHSH and LQKENI. CDR3 nucleotide sequence: TGTGCCAGCTCACCCTCGTTGGACAGGGAAGAAAAACTGTTTTTT. This encodes CASSPSLDREEKLFF.

This chain uses TRBV10-3 with TRBJ2-7, with 9 bases matching TRBD2. Germline CDR1 ENHRY, CDR2 SYGVKD. CDR3 size: 15 residues. The ends lost 5 bases at V and 0 bases at J; junction bases unmatched: 5. CDR3 residues: CAISLAGDPSYEQYF. The DNA of the CDR3 is TGTGCCATCAGTTTAGCGGGGGATCCCTCCTACGAGCAGTACTTC.

V usage is TRBV3-1 (or the pseudogene TRBV3-2) and J usage is TRBJ1-1, with 8 bases matching TRBD1. The V gene end was trimmed by 1 base and the J gene end by 6 bases; junction bases not matched to a gene: 7. This CDR3 comprises 15 residues. Germline V gene data show CDR1 as LGHDT and CDR2 as YNNKEL (reference sequence). CDR3 region: CASSQGDRRSSEAFF. In nucleotides, the CDR3 is TGTGCCAGCAGCCAAGGGGACAGGAGGAGTTCTGAAGCTTTCTTT.

The chain has TRBV28 and TRBJ2-7; 7 bases align to TRBD1. The CDR3 totals 13 residues. Per germline, CDR1 MDHEN and CDR2 SYDVKM. With V trimmed by 9 bases and J by 1 base, 6 bases remained unmatched. This CDR3 reads CASGVTGSYEQYF. CDR3 DNA: TGTGCCAGTGGGGTGACAGGGTCCTACGAGCAGTACTTC.

The rearrangement links TRBV4-3 to TRBJ1-1; D remains ambiguous. CDR1 and CDR2 (germline): LGHNA, YSLEER. Between the trimmed V and J ends, which lost 0 bases and 4 bases, there was a span of 9 bases. CDR3 size: 14 residues. CDR3 coding DNA: TGCGCCAGCAGCCAAGAATTACAGTCCACTGAAGCTTTCTTT. Translating gives CASSQELQSTEAFF.

This clone was seen a few times. The chain uses TRBV21-1 and TRBJ2-2; the table names TRBD1, a call not compared with the DNA. TRBV21-1 is an annotated pseudogene. CDR3 size: 14 residues. Here the CDR3 reads CASSAQGPPNVVFF. CDR3 nucleotide sequence: TGTGCCAGCAGCGCACAGGGACCCCCCAACGTGGTGTTTTTT.

This chain links TRBV7-3 with TRBJ2-5; 7 nucleotides line up with TRBD2. This CDR3 spans 13 amino acids. Germline V lookup: CDR1 SGHTA, CDR2 FQGTGA. V shed 2 bases, J shed 5 bases, and the junction held 2 bases outside the gene matches. CDR3 DNA: TGTGCCAGCAGCTTATCCGGGGGGGAGACCCAGTACTTC. Protein: CASSLSGGETQYF.

The gene calls are TRBV7-9 and TRBJ2-7, with 8 bases aligning to TRBD1. Germline V gene data show CDR1 as SEHNR and CDR2 as FQNEAQ (reference sequence). The CDR3 spans 15 residues. V trimming: 4 bases; J trimming: 5 bases; junction bases outside the gene matches: 10. The CDR3 DNA reads TGTGCCAGCAGCTCTTACCGAGGACAGGGAGACGAGCAGTACTTC. Amino acids: CASSSYRGQGDEQYF. The complete variable domain, with remaining parts taken from reference TRBV7-9 and TRBJ2-7, reads DTGVSQNPRHKITKRGQNVTFRCDPISEHNRLYWYRQTLGQGPEFLTYFQNEAQLEKSRLLSDRFSAERPKGSFSTLEIQRTEQGDSAMYLCASSSYRGQGDEQYFGPGTRLTVT.

The rearrangement uses TRBV4-3 and TRBJ1-6; 8 bases fit TRBD1. The germline CDR1 and CDR2 sequences are LGHNA and YSLEER. The length of the CDR3 is 14 residues. V lost 3 bases and J lost 15; bases outside the gene matches: 10. The CDR3 loop reads CASSQDGTGVYLHF. For the CDR3, the DNA is TGCGCCAGCAGCCAGGACGGGACAGGTGTATACCTCCACTTT.

This chain links TRBV5-8 with TRBJ2-3; a weak D match, TRBD1 (5 bases). V was pared by 0 bases and J by 0 bases, with 11 bases between. Per the germline V gene, CDR1 is SGHTS and CDR2 is YDEGEE. The CDR3 length is 16 residues. The CDR3 sequence is CASSLGQTSSTDTQYF. The DNA for the CDR3 is TGTGCCAGCAGCTTGGGACAGACATCTAGCACAGATACGCAGTATTTT. The variable domain in full, with the rest retrieved from reference TRBV5-8 and TRBJ2-3, is EAGVTQSPTHLIKTRGQQATLRCSPISGHTSVYWYQQALGLGLQFLLWYDEGEERNRGNFPPRFSGRQFPNYSSELNVNALELEDSALYLCASSLGQTSSTDTQYFGPGTRLTVL.

The chain carries TRBV7-2 and TRBJ2-7; the match to TRBD2 covers 8 bases. Germline values: CDR1 SGHTA, CDR2 FQGNSA. The CDR3 is 14 amino acids. With 2 bases clipped from V and 4 bases from J, the junction kept 4 bases outside the gene matches. Written as DNA, the CDR3 is TGTGCCAGCAGCTTATCTCGGGGGGGGTACGAGCAGTACTTC. This codes for CASSLSRGGYEQYF.

The chain couples TRBV9 to TRBJ1-1; maybe TRBD1 (5 bases). The CDR3 runs 15 residues. Trimming took 4 bases from V and 3 from J, leaving 16 bases between them. Germline lookup yields CDR1 SGDLS and CDR2 YYNGEE. The CDR3 DNA follows: TGTGCCAGCAGCCGTAGCGGGGGGAGGGACACTGAAGCTTTCTTT. This translates into CASSRSGGRDTEAFF.